A selection of T cell receptor beta chains follows, all from one sample in a study of shared clonotypes between healthy human individuals. Here immunoSEQ multiplex PCR was the method, and the copy in TCRdb shows in-frame clones only, minus some. The sample shows millions of clones, roughly 95% of them seen only once. The sequenced material came from naive CD8+ T cells sorted from blood. These receptors were obtained from a man aged 18 to 29 in good health. Each CDR3 is given with its conserved first and last residue. Each record gives: V gene, clone size, D gene, J gene, CDR3 protein, CDR3 DNA. D genes are given only for firm matches. Clone size, where shown, is once, few, many, or a class for clones that have expanded.

>TRBV5-6|once|NA|TRBJ1-2
CASSRLRISSYGYTF
TGTGCCAGCAGCCGGCTTAGGATATCTAGCTATGGCTACACCTTC
>TRBV27|NA|TRBD2|TRBJ2-1
CASSLKWTSGPNEQFF
TGTGCCAGCAGTTTAAAGTGGACTAGCGGGCCCAATGAGCAGTTCTTC
>TRBV2|NA|TRBD2|TRBJ2-1
CASISGLAGEQFF
TGTGCCAGCATTTCAGGACTAGCGGGTGAGCAGTTCTTC
>TRBV5-6|NA|NA|TRBJ1-1
CASSSPRDGNTEAFF
TGTGCCAGCAGCTCCCCGAGGGACGGTAACACTGAAGCTTTCTTT
>TRBV27|NA|TRBD1|TRBJ2-3
CASLSRDRHTDTQYF
TGTGCCAGCCTGAGCCGGGACAGGCACACAGATACGCAGTATTTT
>TRBV5-1|NA|TRBD1|TRBJ2-5
CASSLGLLGGIQETQYF
TGCGCCAGCAGCTTGGGCCTGTTAGGGGGCATCCAAGAGACCCAGTACTTC
>TRBV28|once|NA|TRBJ2-7
CASSLEAGGGYEQYF
TGTGCCAGCAGTTTGGAGGCAGGGGGAGGCTACGAGCAGTACTTC
>TRBV19|NA|NA|TRBJ2-7
CASSSGQPYEQYF
TGTGCCAGTAGTAGCGGACAACCCTACGAGCAGTACTTC
>TRBV28|NA|TRBD1|TRBJ2-7
CASTQDRGLYEQYF
TGTGCCAGCACCCAGGACAGGGGGCTCTACGAGCAGTACTTC
>TRBV4-3|NA|NA|TRBJ2-7
CASSQGAGVGILEQYF
TGCGCCAGCAGCCAAGGAGCGGGCGTAGGTATACTCGAGCAGTACTTC
>TRBV7-9|NA|TRBD1|TRBJ1-5
CASSLGQGDQPQHF
TGTGCCAGCAGCTTAGGTCAGGGGGATCAGCCCCAGCATTTT
>TRBV4-1|NA|NA|TRBJ2-2
CASSRRLGGELFF
TGCGCCAGCAGCCGACGACTAGGCGGGGAGCTGTTTTTT
>TRBV6-5|once|NA|TRBJ2-3
CASSTAPNPSNTQYF
TGTGCCAGCAGTACCGCCCCTAACCCGTCAAATACGCAGTATTTT
>TRBV25-1|NA|NA|TRBJ2-2
CASSSDSLTDIPTGELFF
TGTGCCAGCAGTTCCGACTCACTGACGGATATTCCCACCGGGGAGCTGTTTTTT
>TRBV27|NA|TRBD1|TRBJ2-1
CASSIGTGGNEQFF
TGTGCCAGCAGTATCGGGACAGGGGGAAATGAGCAGTTCTTC
>TRBV28|NA|NA|TRBJ2-3
CASTGLVGGDTDTQYF
TGTGCCAGCACCGGGCTTGTGGGGGGCGACACAGATACGCAGTATTTT
>TRBV7-6|NA|NA|TRBJ2-7
CASSPWGQLYEQYF
TGTGCCAGCAGCCCATGGGGTCAGCTCTACGAGCAGTACTTC